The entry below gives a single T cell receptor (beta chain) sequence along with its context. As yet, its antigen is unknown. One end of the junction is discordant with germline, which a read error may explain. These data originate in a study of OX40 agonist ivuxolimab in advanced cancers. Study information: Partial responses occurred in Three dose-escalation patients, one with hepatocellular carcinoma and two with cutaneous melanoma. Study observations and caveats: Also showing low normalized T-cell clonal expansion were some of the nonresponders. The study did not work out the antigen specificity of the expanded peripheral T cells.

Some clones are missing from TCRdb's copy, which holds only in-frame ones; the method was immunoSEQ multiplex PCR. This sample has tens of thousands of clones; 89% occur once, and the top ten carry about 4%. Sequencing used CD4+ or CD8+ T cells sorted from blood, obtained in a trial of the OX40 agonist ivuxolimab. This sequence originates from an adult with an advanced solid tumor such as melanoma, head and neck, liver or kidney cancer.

The CDR3 is CSARPGTETFF. The CDR3 DNA is TGCAGTGCCAGACCTGGCACTGAAACTTTCTTT. This chain uses TRBV20-1 with TRBJ1-1; D is ambiguous. The germline V gene encodes CDR1 DFQATT and CDR2 SNEGSKA (reference sequence). The CDR3 covers 11 residues.